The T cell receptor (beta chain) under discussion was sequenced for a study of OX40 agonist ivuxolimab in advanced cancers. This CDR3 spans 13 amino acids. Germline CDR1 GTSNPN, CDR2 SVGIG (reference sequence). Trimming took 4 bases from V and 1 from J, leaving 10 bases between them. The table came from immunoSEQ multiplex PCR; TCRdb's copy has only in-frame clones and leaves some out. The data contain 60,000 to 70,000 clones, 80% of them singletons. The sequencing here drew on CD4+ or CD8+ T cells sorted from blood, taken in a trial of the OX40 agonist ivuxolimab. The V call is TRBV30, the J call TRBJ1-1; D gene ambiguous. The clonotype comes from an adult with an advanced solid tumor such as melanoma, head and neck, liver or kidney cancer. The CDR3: CAWNGLPNTEAFF. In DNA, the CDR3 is TGTGCCTGGAACGGATTACCGAACACTGAAGCTTTCTTT.